These 8 T cell receptor beta chains were all obtained from the same sample, sequenced in a study of lung T cells in sarcoidosis with Löfgren's syndrome. TCRdb itself ran the reads through MiXCR, one entry per CDR3 protein. The sample shows approximately 20,000 distinct CDR3 sequences, about a fifth of them seen only once. The specimen was CD4+ T cells from PBMCs. The receptors stem from a human donor with sarcoidosis (Löfgren's syndrome or another form), or a control subject (not recorded which).

V gene TRBV27 combines with J gene TRBJ2-7, with D possibly called TRBD1 or TRBD2 (5 bases each). Per germline, CDR1 MNHEY and CDR2 SMNVEV (reference sequence). This CDR3 has 15 amino acids. V lost 7 bases to trimming and J lost 0 bases, with 16 bases between them. CDR3: CASKTFGTTSYEQYF. The CDR3 nucleotides read TGTGCCAGCAAAACTTTCGGGACGACCTCCTACGAGCAGTACTTC.

Many counts were recorded for this clonotype. V gene TRBV3-1 combines with J gene TRBJ2-7; TRBD1 matches 9 bases. The V gene end was trimmed by 4 bases and the J gene end by 11 bases; junction bases not matched to a gene: 9. The length of the CDR3 is 13 residues. In germline, CDR1 is LGHDT, CDR2 YNNKEL (reference sequence). CDR3 region: CASSPGTGTTKYF. For the CDR3, the DNA is TGTGCCAGCAGCCCCGGGACAGGGACTACCAAGTACTTC.

There are many counts of this clonotype. The rearrangement joins TRBV10-1 to TRBJ2-5; TRBD2 aligns across 10 bases. The germline V gene encodes CDR1 WNHNN and CDR2 SYGVQD (reference sequence). CDR3 length equals 18 residues. Germline trimming cut 7 bases from V and 1 base from J; bases unmatched to any gene: 15. The CDR3 loop is CASIRTSGGSDLQETQYF. Here the CDR3 DNA reads TGCGCCAGCATTAGGACTAGCGGAGGATCCGACCTCCAAGAGACCCAGTACTTC.

V usage is TRBV19 and J usage is TRBJ2-7; D may be TRBD2 (5 bases). Trimming removed 5 bases from V and 2 bases from J, with 10 bases in between. The CDR3 extends over 13 amino acids. Germline V gene sequence: CDR1 LNHDA, CDR2 SQIVND (reference sequence). CDR3 sequence (DNA): TGTGCCAGTAGTCTCGGGGAGCCCTACGAGCAGTACTTC. As protein: CASSLGEPYEQYF. The complete variable domain, with remaining parts taken from reference TRBV19 and TRBJ2-7, reads DGGITQSPKYLFRKEGQNVTLSCEQNLNHDAMYWYRQDPGQGLRLIYYSQIVNDFQKGDIAEGYSVSREKKESFPLTVTSAQKNPTAFYLCASSLGEPYEQYFGPGTRLTVT.

For this clonotype: A much larger clone sits a single nucleotide away, making a read error possible. The chain has TRBV5-4 and TRBJ2-5; TRBD2 matches 7 bases. The CDR3 has 15 residues. Germline V gene data show CDR1 as SGHNT and CDR2 as YYREEE (reference sequence). For the CDR3, the DNA is TGTGCCAGCAGCTCACCCCAGGGAGGGTCAGAGACCCGGTACTTC. It codes for CASSSPQGGSETRYF. The complete variable domain, with remaining parts taken from reference TRBV5-4 and TRBJ2-5, reads ETGVTQSPTHLIKTRGQQVTLRCSSQSGHNTVSWYQQALGQGPQFIFQYYREEENGRGNFPPRFSGLQFPNYSSELNVNALELDDSALYLCASSSPQGGSETRYFGPGTRLLVL.

This clonotype qualifies as medium-sized. This chain connects TRBV6-1 to TRBJ1-5; D is perhaps TRBD1 (5 bases). V gave up 2 bases and J gave up 4 bases, with 15 bases separating them. The CDR3 loop spans 16 amino acids. The germline V gene encodes CDR1 MNHNS and CDR2 SASEGT. The CDR3 reads CASSENSQGRNQPQHF. CDR3 nucleotides: TGTGCCAGCAGTGAAAACAGCCAGGGAAGGAATCAGCCCCAGCATTTT.

This clonotype occurred many times. The gene calls are TRBV12-3 or TRBV12-4 and TRBJ2-6; D gene unclear. V gave up 8 bases and J gave up 1 base, with 9 bases separating them. The CDR3 spans 14 residues. The CDR3: CASAGLSGANVLTF. CDR3 nucleotides: TGTGCCAGCGCAGGTTTGTCTGGGGCCAACGTCCTGACTTTC.

This clonotype was observed at least ten times. The J gene is TRBJ1-1, the V gene TRBV28, with no clear D. Germline CDR1 reads MDHEN; CDR2 reads SYDVKM. Trimming took 3 bases from V and 5 from J, leaving 13 bases between them. There are 14 residues in the CDR3. CDR3 sequence: CASSFRGVGTEAFF. In DNA, the CDR3 is TGTGCCAGCAGTTTCCGGGGAGTTGGAACTGAAGCTTTCTTT.